A selection of T cell receptor beta chains follows, all from one sample in a study of shared clonotypes between healthy human individuals. TCRdb's table, derived via immunoSEQ multiplex PCR, lists solely in-frame clones and lacks some. The sample has roughly 2,000,000 clones, roughly 93% seen once. The sample taken for sequencing was naive CD8+ T cells from PBMCs. These receptors all come from a man between 18 and 35 years old in good health. Some clones in this sample may be carry-over from other donors' samples. CDR3s include the opening cysteine and the closing phenylalanine or tryptophan. The D gene is left open where the match is weak. Not every row has a clone size; where given, it reads once, few, many or a size class.

J,D,size,V,DNA,CDR3
TRBJ2-2,-,-,TRBV11-1,TGTGCCAGCAGCTTCACCCAGAACACCGGGGAGCTGTTTTTT,CASSFTQNTGELFF
TRBJ2-7,-,-,TRBV10-3,TGTGCCATCAGTGAGTCGAGAAGCTACGAGCAGTACTTC,CAISESRSYEQYF
TRBJ1-2,-,once,TRBV4-2,TGTGCCAGCAGCCAAGAAAAGGGAGGGCCTGGCTACACCTTC,CASSQEKGGPGYTF
TRBJ1-5,-,-,TRBV27,TGTGCCAGCAGTTTATTGGGTCAGCCCCAGCATTTT,CASSLLGQPQHF
TRBJ2-6,-,-,TRBV27,TGTGCCAGCAGACCACAGGGTGCTGGGGCCAACGTCCTGACTTTC,CASRPQGAGANVLTF
TRBJ1-4,-,-,TRBV30,TGTGCCTGGAGTGCCCCGACAGGCTTTAATGAAAAACTGTTTTTT,CAWSAPTGFNEKLFF
TRBJ2-7,-,-,TRBV6-6,TGTGCCAGCAGCCCAACTCGGGTAACCTACGAGCAGTACTTC,CASSPTRVTYEQYF
TRBJ2-2,-,-,TRBV15,TGTGCCACCAACTCCGACACCGAGCAGGCGAACACCGGGGAGCTGTTTTTT,CATNSDTEQANTGELFF
TRBJ1-1,TRBD1,few,TRBV7-9,TGTGCTGGGGGCAGGGGGCTGAACACTGAAGCTTTCTTT,CAGGRGLNTEAFF
TRBJ2-7,TRBD1,-,TRBV27,TGTGCCAGCAGTTACAGGGGTCCAATCTACGAGCAGTACTTC,CASSYRGPIYEQYF
TRBJ1-1,-,-,TRBV4-3,TGCGCCAGCAGCCAAGTCCCTTACACGGCGAACACTGAAGCTTTCTTT,CASSQVPYTANTEAFF
TRBJ1-5,TRBD1,few,TRBV6-5,TGTGCCAGCAGCCTCGGACAGGGGGATCAGCCCCAGCATTTT,CASSLGQGDQPQHF
TRBJ2-6,-,-,TRBV6-5,TGTGCCAGCAGTTACGCCCGATCTGGGGCCAACGTCCTGACTTTC,CASSYARSGANVLTF
TRBJ1-2,-,-,TRBV2,TGTGCCAGCAGTTTACGGGGCTACACCTTC,CASSLRGYTF
TRBJ2-2,-,-,TRBV5-1,TGCGCCAGCAGCTGGGGAAACACCGGGGAGCTGTTTTTT,CASSWGNTGELFF
TRBJ2-7,-,-,TRBV27,TGTGCCAGCAGCCCGTCTCAGGGCGAGGGCTCCTACGAGCAGTACTTC,CASSPSQGEGSYEQYF
TRBJ2-7,-,-,TRBV6-1,TGTGCCAGCAGTGAACGGCCCACCTTCGGCTACGAGCAGTACTTC,CASSERPTFGYEQYF
TRBJ2-7,-,-,TRBV19,TGTGCCAGTAGTATAGCACCAGGGATTTCCTACGAGCAGTACTTC,CASSIAPGISYEQYF